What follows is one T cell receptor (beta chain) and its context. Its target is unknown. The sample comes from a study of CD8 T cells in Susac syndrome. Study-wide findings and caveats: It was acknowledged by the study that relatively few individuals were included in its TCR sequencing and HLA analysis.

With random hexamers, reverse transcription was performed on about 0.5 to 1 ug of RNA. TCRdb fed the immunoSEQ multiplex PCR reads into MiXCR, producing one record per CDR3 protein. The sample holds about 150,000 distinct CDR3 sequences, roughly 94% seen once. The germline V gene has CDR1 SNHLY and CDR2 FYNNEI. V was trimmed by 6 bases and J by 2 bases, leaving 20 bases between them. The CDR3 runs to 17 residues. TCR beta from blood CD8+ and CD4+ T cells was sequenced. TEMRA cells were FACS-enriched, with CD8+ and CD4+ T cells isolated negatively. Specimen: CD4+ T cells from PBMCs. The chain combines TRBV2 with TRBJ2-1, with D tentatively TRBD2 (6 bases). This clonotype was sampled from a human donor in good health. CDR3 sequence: CASSPKDYLRTYNEQFF. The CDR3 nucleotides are TGTGCCAGCAGCCCTAAGGACTACCTGAGGACCTACAATGAGCAGTTCTTC.